This T cell receptor (beta chain) was captured by sequencing in a study of CD8 T cells in Susac syndrome. An amount of RNA that ranged from roughly 0.45 to 1 ug was reverse transcribed with random hexamers. The amplification used immunoSEQ multiplex PCR on TCR beta CDR3; it spanned 54 Vbeta and 13 Jbeta. TCRdb reanalysed the immunoSEQ multiplex PCR reads using MiXCR and keeps one entry per CDR3 protein. The table lists about 180,000 distinct CDR3 sequences, 93% of them singletons. Source material: CD4+ T cells from PBMCs. The clonotype comes from a human donor with multiple sclerosis.

The CDR3 DNA is TGTGCCTGGAGCCAATTGGGGACGGTGAACACCGGGGAGCTGTTTTTT. Translation: CAWSQLGTVNTGELFF. The J gene is TRBJ2-2, the V gene TRBV30; D might be TRBD1 or TRBD2, each matching 5 bases. Trimming took 3 bases from V and 1 from J, leaving 15 bases between them. The V gene's germline CDR1 is GTSNPN and CDR2 SVGIG (reference sequence). The CDR3 runs to 16 residues.